Listed below are T cell receptor beta chains from one sample, sequenced in a study of T cell responses to AZD1222 COVID-19 vaccine. Method: immunoSEQ multiplex PCR; TCRdb's copy keeps in-frame clones and lacks some. The sample holds over 150,000 clones, 92% seen once. The sequenced sample was peripheral blood, obtained on day 0 of AZD1222 vaccination. Every receptor here comes from an adult in good health. Both conserved end residues are part of each CDR3. Fields, in order: J gene, D gene, clone size, V gene, CDR3 protein, CDR3 DNA. The D gene is left open where the match is weak. Expanded clones get a size class; other rows say once, few or many, or leave the size out.

j_call: TRBJ2-3; d_call: TRBD2; clone_size: .; v_call: TRBV7-2; cdr3_aa: CASSLAGLGSDTQYF; cdr3_nt: TGTGCCAGCAGCTTAGCGGGACTAGGGAGCGATACGCAGTATTTT
j_call: TRBJ1-3; d_call: .; clone_size: .; v_call: TRBV7-2; cdr3_aa: CASSLRPIGGSTIYF; cdr3_nt: TGTGCCAGCAGCTTACGGCCGATAGGTGGGAGCACCATATATTTT
j_call: TRBJ2-1; d_call: .; clone_size: .; v_call: TRBV20-1; cdr3_aa: CSASSRPSSYNEQFF; cdr3_nt: TGCAGTGCTAGTTCCCGACCGAGCTCCTACAATGAGCAGTTCTTC
j_call: TRBJ1-2; d_call: .; clone_size: .; v_call: TRBV5-4; cdr3_aa: CASSTEGETYGYTF; cdr3_nt: TGTGCCAGCAGCACCGAAGGGGAGACGTATGGCTACACCTTC
j_call: TRBJ2-7; d_call: TRBD2; clone_size: .; v_call: TRBV18; cdr3_aa: CASSPGTSSYEQYF; cdr3_nt: TGTGCCAGCTCACCAGGGACTAGCAGCTACGAGCAGTACTTC
j_call: TRBJ2-3; d_call: TRBD2; clone_size: .; v_call: TRBV28; cdr3_aa: CASSIQRGWGTDTQYF; cdr3_nt: TGTGCCAGCAGTATCCAGCGGGGGTGGGGCACAGATACGCAGTATTTT
j_call: TRBJ2-1; d_call: .; clone_size: .; v_call: TRBV28; cdr3_aa: CASTLGDDEQFF; cdr3_nt: TGTGCCAGCACCCTAGGGGACGATGAGCAGTTCTTC
j_call: TRBJ1-5; d_call: .; clone_size: .; v_call: TRBV5-8; cdr3_aa: CASSVWAERQPQHF; cdr3_nt: TGTGCCAGCAGCGTATGGGCTGAGAGGCAGCCCCAGCATTTT
j_call: TRBJ2-2; d_call: .; clone_size: .; v_call: TRBV12-5; cdr3_aa: CASGLQLQATGELFF; cdr3_nt: TGTGCTAGTGGTTTGCAGCTACAAGCAACCGGGGAGCTGTTTTTT
j_call: TRBJ1-1; d_call: .; clone_size: .; v_call: TRBV4-1; cdr3_aa: CASKVGGAREAFF; cdr3_nt: TGCGCCAGCAAGGTTGGTGGGGCGCGCGAAGCTTTCTTT
j_call: TRBJ1-2; d_call: .; clone_size: .; v_call: TRBV4-1; cdr3_aa: CASSQEPGGYGYTF; cdr3_nt: TGCGCCAGCAGCCAAGAACCGGGAGGCTATGGCTACACCTTC
j_call: TRBJ1-2; d_call: .; clone_size: .; v_call: TRBV27; cdr3_aa: CASSRRDGSYTF; cdr3_nt: TGTGCCAGCAGTCGCCGGGACGGTAGCTACACCTTC
j_call: TRBJ1-1; d_call: .; clone_size: few; v_call: TRBV3-1/TRBV3-2; cdr3_aa: CASSLQGTEAFF; cdr3_nt: TGTGCCAGCAGCCTCCAGGGCACTGAAGCTTTCTTT
j_call: TRBJ1-1; d_call: .; clone_size: .; v_call: TRBV19; cdr3_aa: CASTHFNGGFGTEAFF; cdr3_nt: TGTGCCAGTACCCATTTTAACGGGGGTTTCGGCACTGAAGCTTTCTTT
j_call: TRBJ1-6; d_call: TRBD1; clone_size: once; v_call: TRBV27; cdr3_aa: CASSWGTGGGSPLHF; cdr3_nt: TGTGCCAGCAGTTGGGGGACAGGGGGCGGGTCACCCCTCCACTTT
j_call: TRBJ1-2; d_call: .; clone_size: .; v_call: TRBV29-1; cdr3_aa: CSVLTGRGYTF; cdr3_nt: TGCAGCGTTCTAACCGGACGAGGCTACACCTTC
j_call: TRBJ1-1; d_call: .; clone_size: .; v_call: TRBV6-6; cdr3_aa: CASSYGENTEAFF; cdr3_nt: TGTGCCAGCAGTTACGGGGAGAACACTGAAGCTTTCTTT
j_call: TRBJ1-5; d_call: .; clone_size: .; v_call: TRBV19; cdr3_aa: CASSIYLGGSNQPQHF; cdr3_nt: TGTGCCAGTAGTATCTACTTGGGGGGGAGCAATCAGCCCCAGCATTTT
j_call: TRBJ1-2; d_call: .; clone_size: .; v_call: TRBV30; cdr3_aa: CAWTSGTGYGYTF; cdr3_nt: TGTGCCTGGACTTCAGGGACCGGCTATGGCTACACCTTC
j_call: TRBJ2-1; d_call: .; clone_size: .; v_call: TRBV18; cdr3_aa: CASSRTYNEQFF; cdr3_nt: TGTGCCAGCTCAAGGACTTACAATGAGCAGTTCTTC
j_call: TRBJ2-3; d_call: .; clone_size: .; v_call: TRBV2; cdr3_aa: CASFRDSYSSTDTQYF; cdr3_nt: TGTGCCAGCTTCCGGGACTCGTACTCTAGCACAGATACGCAGTATTTT
j_call: TRBJ2-7; d_call: .; clone_size: .; v_call: TRBV3-1/TRBV3-2; cdr3_aa: CASSQGGRDEQYF; cdr3_nt: TGTGCCAGCAGCCAAGGGGGTCGGGACGAGCAGTACTTC